Below, 20 T cell receptor beta chains from the same sample are listed, as sequenced in a study of T cells in tumors after PD-1 blockade. TCRdb's table, derived via immunoSEQ multiplex PCR, lists solely in-frame clones and lacks some. The sample has about 47,000 clones; 79% are singletons. The input for sequencing was PBMCs, taken before anti-PD-1 treatment. The receptors stem from a human donor with basal cell carcinoma.

The rearrangement uses TRBV28 and TRBJ2-7, with TRBD1 identical over 11 bases. Germline CDR1 reads MDHEN; CDR2 reads SYDVKM. The CDR3 is made up of 18 amino acids. V lost 4 bases, J lost 0 bases, and 11 bases stayed unmatched. CDR3 sequence (DNA): TGTGCCAGCAGTTCCCCCGGGACAGGGGGGTTGAGCTCCTACGAGCAGTACTTC. Its translation is CASSSPGTGGLSSYEQYF.

This chain links TRBV6-5 with TRBJ1-1, with TRBD1 matching over 9 bases. Trimming took 7 bases from V and 1 from J; bases not matched to a gene: 4. There are 14 residues in the CDR3. Germline lookup yields CDR1 MNHEY and CDR2 SVGAGI. CDR3 residues: CASNTGGANTEAFF. CDR3 DNA: TGTGCCAGCAATACAGGGGGCGCGAACACTGAAGCTTTCTTT.

This clone turned up a few times. The rearrangement joins TRBV28 to TRBJ1-5, with D unclear. The ends were cut back, 4 bases at V and 4 bases at J, with 17 bases in the middle. The germline V gene encodes CDR1 MDHEN and CDR2 SYDVKM. CDR3 length: 16 amino acids. CDR3 sequence: CASSSKSLTGNQPQHF. The CDR3 coding sequence is TGTGCCAGCAGTTCCAAATCGCTCACGGGAAATCAGCCCCAGCATTTT.

V and J are TRBV7-6 and TRBJ1-1; a possible D gene is TRBD1 (6 bases). Trimming shortened V by 5 bases and J by 5 bases, and 12 bases separated the two germline ends. CDR1 SGHVS and CDR2 FNYEAQ come from the germline V gene. This CDR3 has 13 residues. Here the CDR3 reads CASSPGQMTEAFF. CDR3 nucleotide sequence: TGTGCCAGCAGCCCCGGACAGATGACTGAAGCTTTCTTT.

J is TRBJ1-1 and V is TRBV12-5; 7 nucleotides agree with TRBD1. V was pared by 2 bases and J by 8 bases, with 8 bases of the junction left unmatched. Germline CDR1 reads LGHNT; CDR2 reads FRNRAP. This CDR3 has 14 amino acids. The DNA of the CDR3 is TGTGCTAGTGGTTTGATAGGACAGGAATGGGAAGCTTTCTTT. This translates into CASGLIGQEWEAFF.

The chain employs TRBV3-1 (or the pseudogene TRBV3-2) and TRBJ1-1; no clear D gene. The CDR3 spans 13 residues. V shed 1 base and J shed 1 base, with 4 bases lying between them. The germline CDR1 and CDR2 sequences are LGHDT and YNNKEL (reference sequence). Written as DNA, the CDR3 is TGTGCCAGCAGCCAAGTAGAGAACACTGAAGCTTTCTTT. It yields the protein CASSQVENTEAFF.

The chain carries TRBV9 and TRBJ2-2, with D possibly called TRBD1 or TRBD2 (6 bases each). The CDR3 is 15 amino acids. CDR1 is SGDLS, CDR2 YYNGEE, per germline. V was trimmed by 0 bases and J by 5 bases, leaving 11 bases between them. The CDR3 DNA reads TGTGCCAGCAGCGTAGCCGGGGGCCTGACCGGGGAGCTGTTTTTT. It encodes CASSVAGGLTGELFF. Full variable domain (remainder filled in from reference TRBV9 and TRBJ2-2): DSGVTQTPKHLITATGQRVTLRCSPRSGDLSVYWYQQSLDQGLQFLIQYYNGEERAKGNILERFSAQQFPDLHSELNLSSLELGDSALYFCASSVAGGLTGELFFGEGSRLTVL.

The chain joins TRBV5-1 to TRBJ1-6; D perhaps matches TRBD1 (6 bases). CDR1 and CDR2 from the germline V gene are SGHRS and YFSETQ. The CDR3 is 14 amino acids. The V and J ends lost 3 bases and 10 bases respectively, with 14 bases between them. The CDR3 region has the DNA TGCGCCAGCAGCTCCGAAACAGGGAAATCACCCCTCCACTTT. Protein: CASSSETGKSPLHF.

The chain recombines TRBV24-1 with TRBJ1-5; no clear D gene. The CDR3 length is 14 residues. CDR1 and CDR2 from the germline V gene are KGHDR and SFDVKD. The V gene lost 4 bases and the J gene lost 5 bases, with 11 bases spanning the gap. The CDR3 nucleotides read TGTGCCACCAGTGACCCTAGAGAAGATCAGCCCCAGCATTTT. Its protein product is CATSDPREDQPQHF.

This chain links TRBV28 with TRBJ2-1; 10 nucleotides match TRBD1. The CDR3 is made up of 15 amino acids. The J segment lost 8 bases and the V segment lost 8 bases, leaving 12 bases of the junction unmatched. The germline gives CDR1 MDHEN, CDR2 SYDVKM. The CDR3 DNA reads TGTGCCAGCGCCCGAGGGGGACAGGGGAGTTATGAGCAGTTCTTC. Its translation: CASARGGQGSYEQFF. Drawing the rest from reference TRBV28 and TRBJ2-1, the complete variable domain is DVKVTQSSRYLVKRTGEKVFLECVQDMDHENMFWYRQDPGLGLRLIYFSYDVKMKEKGDIPEGYSVSREKKERFSLILESASTNQTSMYLCASARGGQGSYEQFFGPGTRLTVL.

The chain is built from TRBV18 and TRBJ2-7; D gene unclear. Trimming took 8 bases from V and 1 from J, leaving 12 bases between them. Germline-derived CDR1 and CDR2 are KGHSH and LQKENI. This CDR3 spans 13 amino acids. CDR3 sequence (DNA): TGTGCCAGCCAAGAAAGGGAATCCTACGAGCAGTACTTC. Translated: CASQERESYEQYF.

The chain uses TRBV11-3 and TRBJ2-3, with D unclear. CDR3 size: 12 residues. Germline V gene lookup returns CDR1 SGHNT and CDR2 YENEEA. The V gene lost 5 bases and the J gene lost 6 bases, with 9 bases spanning the gap. DNA of the CDR3: TGTGCCAGCAGCCCCGGTCGGGATACGCAGTATTTT. Translated, it gives CASSPGRDTQYF.

V is TRBV28 and J is TRBJ1-2; TRBD1 matches at 9 bases. The trim removed 6 bases at V and 5 bases at J, leaving 10 bases unmatched. Germline CDR1 is MDHEN and CDR2 is SYDVKM. CDR3 size: 15 residues. CDR3 coding DNA: TGTGCCAGCAGAAAACTCGACAGGGGGAGGTATGGCTACACCTTC. Residues: CASRKLDRGRYGYTF.

The chain is built from TRBV2 and TRBJ1-2; 8 bases agree with TRBD1. The CDR3 runs to 13 residues. Trimming took 1 base from V and 6 from J; bases not matched to a gene: 1. Germline V CDR1 and CDR2: SNHLY, FYNNEI. The CDR3 spells CASSEVTGDGYTF. CDR3 bases: TGTGCCAGCAGTGAAGTGACAGGGGATGGCTACACCTTC.

The chain employs TRBV2 and TRBJ1-2, with D possibly being TRBD1 (5 bases). This CDR3 has 15 amino acids. CDR1 and CDR2 (germline): SNHLY, FYNNEI. Trimming cost V 0 bases and J 8 bases, with 16 bases left between them. This CDR3 reads CASSEAGGAGFGYTF. CDR3 in DNA: TGTGCCAGCAGTGAAGCGGGTGGGGCAGGTTTCGGCTACACCTTC.

The chain combines TRBV2 with TRBJ2-3, with D maybe TRBD1 (5 bases). The V end lost 7 bases, the J end lost 2 bases, and 25 bases lay between the germline ends. The CDR3 has 18 amino acids. CDR1 and CDR2 from the germline V gene are SNHLY and FYNNEI. For the CDR3, the DNA is TGTGCCAGCAACCTCGACGTTAGACCCGACAGCTTCACAGATACGCAGTATTTT. This translates into CASNLDVRPDSFTDTQYF.

CDR3 sequence reads: CASSYLAGGSYEQYF. Here the CDR3 DNA reads TGTGCCAGCAGTTACTTGGCAGGGGGTTCCTACGAGCAGTACTTC. The chain couples TRBV6-5 to TRBJ2-7; TRBD1 matches at 7 bases. CDR3 length: 15 residues. Trimming at V came to 1 base and at J to 1 base, leaving 4 bases not matched to a gene. Germline V gene lookup returns CDR1 MNHEY and CDR2 SVGAGI.

Regarding this clone: The sample has other DNA sequences that encode this CDR3 too. The chain uses TRBV25-1 and TRBJ2-3; no clear D. The CDR3 sequence is 13 residues long. Looked up from germline, CDR1 is MGHDK and CDR2 is SYGVNS. V lost 2 bases, J lost 1 base, and 4 bases lay in between. CDR3 residues: CASSEGGTDTQYF. The CDR3 DNA reads as TGTGCCAGCAGTGAAGGCGGCACAGATACGCAGTATTTT.

This CDR3 is CASSQVREEKLFF. CDR3 nucleotides: TGTGCCAGCAGCCAAGTTAGGGAAGAAAAACTGTTTTTT. The chain combines TRBV3-1 (or the pseudogene TRBV3-2) with TRBJ1-4; D is uncertain. Trimming shortened V by 1 base and J by 8 bases, and 8 bases separated the two germline ends. The CDR3 has 13 residues. Germline CDR1 reads LGHDT; CDR2 reads YNNKEL (reference sequence).

The table lists this clone with a count of one. The chain couples TRBV2 to TRBJ2-2; 7 bases fit TRBD1. The CDR3 is made up of 15 amino acids. Germline CDR1 SNHLY, CDR2 FYNNEI. With V trimmed by 11 bases and J by 4 bases, 13 bases remained unmatched. CDR3 sequence reads: CASRTARGSTGELFF. The CDR3 DNA sequence: TGTGCCTCTAGGACGGCCAGGGGGAGCACCGGGGAGCTGTTTTTT.